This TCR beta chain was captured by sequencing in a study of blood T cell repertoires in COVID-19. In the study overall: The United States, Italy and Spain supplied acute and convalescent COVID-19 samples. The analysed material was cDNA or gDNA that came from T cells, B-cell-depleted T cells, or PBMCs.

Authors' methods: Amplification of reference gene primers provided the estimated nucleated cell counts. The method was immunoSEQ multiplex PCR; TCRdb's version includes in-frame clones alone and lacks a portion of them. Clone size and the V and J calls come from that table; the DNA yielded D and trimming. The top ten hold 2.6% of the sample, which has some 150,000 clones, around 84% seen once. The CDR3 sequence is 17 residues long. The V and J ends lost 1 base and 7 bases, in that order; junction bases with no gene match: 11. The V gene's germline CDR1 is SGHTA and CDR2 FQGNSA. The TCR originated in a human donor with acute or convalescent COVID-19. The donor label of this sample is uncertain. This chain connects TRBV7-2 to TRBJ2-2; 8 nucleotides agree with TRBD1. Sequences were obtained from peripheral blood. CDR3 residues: CASSLVRRQGASGELFF. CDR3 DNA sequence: TGTGCCAGCAGCTTAGTACGGAGGCAGGGGGCTAGCGGGGAGCTGTTTTTT.